This passage covers 18 T cell receptor beta chains from one sample sequenced in a study of cytomegalovirus exposure and HLA in healthy donors. In the PCR, 60 Vbeta and 13 Jbeta primers were used. Here immunoSEQ multiplex PCR was the method, and the copy in TCRdb shows in-frame clones only, minus some. This sample has some 100,000 clones; approximately 84% occur once, and the top ten carry 2% to 2.5%. Sequenced sample: PBMCs. The receptors were sampled from a man in his late teens or twenties in good health and CMV-seronegative.

The gene calls are TRBV14 and TRBJ2-1; 7 bases map to TRBD2. Germline V gene lookup returns CDR1 SGHDN and CDR2 FVKESK. Trimming took 1 base from V and 5 from J; bases not matched to a gene: 5. This CDR3 spans 15 amino acids. CDR3 nucleotides: TGTGCCAGCAGCCAAGTCACGGGAGGTCACAATGAGCAGTTCTTC. As protein: CASSQVTGGHNEQFF.

As to this clone: At one end, the junction sequence differs from germline, possibly due to a read error. The gene calls are TRBV7-7 and TRBJ2-3, with D possibly being TRBD1 (6 bases). From germline, CDR1 is SSHAT and CDR2 FNYEAQ (reference sequence). This CDR3 spans 14 amino acids. CDR3: CASSFTGLTDTQYF. CDR3 sequence (DNA): TGTGCTAGCAGCTTTACAGGGCTCACAGATACGCAGTATTTT.

The gene calls are TRBV28 and TRBJ2-7; D is perhaps TRBD1 (6 bases). This CDR3 has 19 residues. V was cut by 6 bases and J by 2 bases, with 29 bases left in between. Germline assignment: CDR1 MDHEN and CDR2 SYDVKM. CDR3 nucleotide sequence: TGTGCCAGCAGACAAAATCCCAGGGGATGGACTGAGGGAGCCTACGAGCAGTACTTC. This gives the protein CASRQNPRGWTEGAYEQYF.

The chain is built from TRBV5-1 and TRBJ1-4; tentatively, D is TRBD1 (5 bases). The CDR3 runs to 16 residues. In germline, CDR1 is SGHRS, CDR2 YFSETQ. With 0 bases removed from V and 8 bases from J, the gap between germline ends came to 17 bases. CDR3 coding DNA: TGCGCCAGCAGCTTGGCCCCGAGGGGCGCGGGGGAAAAACTGTTTTTT. Amino acids: CASSLAPRGAGEKLFF.

The chain couples TRBV10-3 to TRBJ1-1; 8 nucleotides agree with TRBD1. This CDR3 has 15 amino acids. Germline V gene sequence: CDR1 ENHRY, CDR2 SYGVKD. V lost 7 bases and J lost 1; bases outside the gene matches: 8. The CDR3 loop is CAITDPGQANTEAFF. The CDR3 DNA is TGTGCCATCACCGACCCGGGACAGGCGAACACTGAAGCTTTCTTT.

The chain links TRBV5-8 to TRBJ2-5; 15 bases are a match to TRBD2. The trim removed 3 bases at V and 2 bases at J, leaving 2 bases unmatched. Germline CDR1 reads SGHTS; CDR2 reads YDEGEE. The CDR3 contains 16 residues. The CDR3 here is CASSYGTSGRQETQYF. The CDR3 DNA reads as TGTGCCAGCAGCTACGGGACTAGCGGGAGGCAAGAGACCCAGTACTTC.

The chain couples TRBV7-6 to TRBJ2-7; 13 positions match TRBD2. The J segment lost 0 bases and the V segment lost 5 bases, leaving 4 bases of the junction unmatched. Germline assignment: CDR1 SGHVS and CDR2 FNYEAQ. The CDR3 consists of 16 residues. The CDR3 reads CASSPGTSGTSYEQYF. DNA of the CDR3: TGTGCCAGCAGCCCCGGGACTAGCGGGACCTCCTACGAGCAGTACTTC.

This clone was seen once. V and J are TRBV10-1 and TRBJ2-3; possible D gene TRBD2, 6 bases. CDR3 length equals 15 residues. V lost 3 bases and J lost 5, with 15 bases in between. The germline V gene has CDR1 WNHNN and CDR2 SYGVQD (reference sequence). CDR3 sequence (DNA): TGCGCCAGCAGTGACCTTGCGGGAAGAGTAGATACGCAGTATTTT. Its protein is CASSDLAGRVDTQYF.

J is TRBJ2-7 and V is TRBV29-1; TRBD2 is a possible D gene (6 bases). The germline CDR1 and CDR2 sequences are SQVTM and ANQGSEA. The V end lost 5 bases, the J end lost 1 base, and 12 bases lay between the germline ends. CDR3 size: 13 residues. The CDR3 here is CSVISGRSYEQYF. CDR3 in DNA: TGCAGCGTTATCAGTGGGAGGTCCTACGAGCAGTACTTC.

In this sample, this clone turned up a few times. The V gene is TRBV19, the J gene TRBJ1-5, with D perhaps TRBD1 (5 bases). This CDR3 is 15 amino acids long. Germline V gives CDR1 LNHDA, CDR2 SQIVND (reference sequence). V was pared by 6 bases and J by 3 bases, with 15 bases between. CDR3 in amino acids: CASSPQGITNQPQHF. The CDR3 nucleotides read TGTGCCAGTAGCCCTCAGGGAATCACCAATCAGCCCCAGCATTTT.

This chain uses TRBV6-5 with TRBJ1-1; D is undetermined. Germline CDR1 reads MNHEY; CDR2 reads SVGAGI. This CDR3 contains 13 residues. V dropped 2 bases and J dropped 1 base, with 5 bases sitting between them. The CDR3 sequence: CASSYGQNTEAFF. CDR3 coding DNA: TGTGCCAGCAGTTACGGGCAGAACACTGAAGCTTTCTTT.

This rearrangement joins TRBV7-9 to TRBJ1-3; 7 bases map to TRBD1. The CDR3 spans 17 residues. V was clipped by 5 bases and J by 2 bases; unmatched bases: 12. CDR1 SEHNR and CDR2 FQNEAQ come from the germline V gene (reference sequence). The CDR3 DNA follows: TGTGCCAGCAGCGACCCTCCCCCGGGACAGCCTGGAAACACCATATATTTT. This gives the protein CASSDPPPGQPGNTIYF.

This chain uses TRBV7-8 with TRBJ2-5; 9 nucleotides align to TRBD2. The CDR3 runs to 16 residues. J gave up 5 bases and V 0 bases, and 7 bases lay outside the gene matches. The V gene's germline CDR1 is SGHVS and CDR2 FQNEAQ. DNA of the CDR3: TGTGCCAGCAGCTTAGCGAGTAGCGGGAGCTCCGAGACCCAGTACTTC. It codes for CASSLASSGSSETQYF.

The V and J genes are TRBV19 and TRBJ1-3; D gene unclear. The CDR3 has 14 residues. V gave up 8 bases and J gave up 4 bases, with 15 bases separating them. The V gene's germline CDR1 is LNHDA and CDR2 SQIVND (reference sequence). The CDR3 coding sequence is TGTGCCAGTGGCCGCGGGCCAGACGGAAACACCATATATTTT. Encoded protein: CASGRGPDGNTIYF. Supplemented by reference TRBV19 and TRBJ1-3, the full variable domain reads DGGITQSPKYLFRKEGQNVTLSCEQNLNHDAMYWYRQDPGQGLRLIYYSQIVNDFQKGDIAEGYSVSREKKESFPLTVTSAQKNPTAFYLCASGRGPDGNTIYFGEGSWLTVV.

The chain recombines TRBV27 with TRBJ2-5; TRBD2 matches at 12 bases. The CDR3 runs 14 residues. V trimming: 6 bases; J trimming: 5 bases; junction bases outside the gene matches: 4. The germline CDR1 and CDR2 sequences are MNHEY and SMNVEV (reference sequence). The CDR3 reads CASRTSGSGETQYF. The CDR3 DNA follows: TGTGCCAGCAGGACTAGCGGGAGCGGGGAGACCCAGTACTTC.

The V call is TRBV30, the J call TRBJ2-7; 9 nucleotides align to TRBD2. Germline V lookup: CDR1 GTSNPN, CDR2 SVGIG (reference sequence). This CDR3 contains 16 residues. Trimming at V came to 2 bases and at J to 2 bases, leaving 10 bases not matched to a gene. The CDR3: CAWSWRGVAGAYEQYF. CDR3 bases: TGTGCCTGGAGTTGGCGCGGGGTAGCGGGGGCCTACGAGCAGTACTTC. The full variable domain, its missing parts supplied by reference TRBV30 and TRBJ2-7, is SQTIHQWPATLVQPVGSPLSLECTVEGTSNPNLYWYRQAAGRGLQLLFYSVGIGQISSEVPQNLSASRPQDRQFILSSKKLLLSDSGFYLCAWSWRGVAGAYEQYFGPGTRLTVT.

This clone was recorded a few times. This chain links TRBV9 with TRBJ2-1, with 8 bases identical to TRBD2. The ends lost 4 bases at V and 6 bases at J; junction bases unmatched: 9. Looked up from germline, CDR1 is SGDLS and CDR2 is YYNGEE. The CDR3 length is 15 residues. CDR3 in amino acids: CASSPRLAGSNEQFF. The CDR3 DNA follows: TGTGCCAGCAGCCCCAGGCTAGCGGGTTCCAATGAGCAGTTCTTC.

This sequence joins TRBV6-9 and TRBJ2-2, with a possible D match to TRBD2 (6 bases). V was cut by 6 bases and J by 8 bases, with 16 bases left in between. The germline CDR1 and CDR2 sequences are MNHGY and SVAAGI. The CDR3 totals 14 residues. DNA of the CDR3: TGTGCCAGCAGGCCCGTAGGGCGGGATGGGGAGCTGTTTTTT. This gives the protein CASRPVGRDGELFF.